These 5 T cell receptor beta chains were all obtained from the same sample, sequenced in a study of cytomegalovirus exposure and HLA in healthy donors (dated by TCRdb to about 2017). The receptor library was made with the immunoSEQ multiplex PCR assay. For the multiplex PCR, a mixture combining 60 forward primers for TCR Vbeta segments and 13 reverse primers for TCR Jbeta segments was used. As stored in TCRdb, this immuneACCESS dataset retains in-frame rearrangements with V and J assigned. A fraction of the clones does not appear; measured against another copy, unresolved V genes explain less than half of the discrepancy, and the remainder lacks a known reason. Across this sample there are 150,000 to 200,000 clones, with 60% to 80% seen only once. Jointly, the top ten make up approximately 4.6% of the sample. The sample was PBMCs. Receptor source: a man aged 18-30 years in good health and CMV-seropositive.

The chain recombines TRBV10-2 with TRBJ2-3; TRBD2 matches 7 bases. The CDR3 consists of 14 residues. The germline V gene has CDR1 WSHSY and CDR2 SAAADI. After removal of 6 bases from V and 0 bases from J, the junction contained 3 bases not matched to a gene. CDR3 DNA: TGCGCCAGCAGCTCACTAGCGAGCACAGATACGCAGTATTTT. Protein sequence: CASSSLASTDTQYF.

CDR3 sequence (DNA): TGCGCCAGCAGCCAGAAGGGGGCAGGGGGGGAAAAACTGTTTTTT. Protein sequence: CASSQKGAGGEKLFF. The chain has TRBV5-1 and TRBJ1-4; TRBD1 aligns across 7 bases. The CDR3 consists of 15 residues. V gave up 4 bases and J gave up 8 bases; unmatched junction bases: 11. From germline, CDR1 is SGHRS and CDR2 YFSETQ.

This clone came up once. The chain recombines TRBV30 with TRBJ1-1, with TRBD1 matching over 7 bases. Germline CDR1 reads GTSNPN; CDR2 reads SVGIG (reference sequence). The CDR3 contains 15 residues. The J segment lost 2 bases and the V segment lost 4 bases, leaving 10 bases of the junction unmatched. The DNA for the CDR3 is TGTGCCTGGACGGCAGGGGGTACCGTAAACACTGAAGCTTTCTTT. This codes for CAWTAGGTVNTEAFF.

CDR3 in amino acids: CASRGGQAKNIQYF. The DNA for the CDR3 is TGTGCCAGCAGGGGAGGGCAGGCCAAAAACATTCAGTACTTC. The chain uses TRBV6-1 and TRBJ2-4; 7 positions agree with TRBD2. Germline CDR1 is MNHNS and CDR2 is SASEGT. Germline trimming cut 6 bases from V and 1 base from J; bases unmatched to any gene: 3. The CDR3 covers 14 residues.

Written as DNA, the CDR3 is TGTGCCAGCAACTGGGGGACAGGGGATTTTGAGGACACTGAAGCTTTCTTT. Its protein is CASNWGTGDFEDTEAFF. The genes are TRBV28 and TRBJ1-1, with 10 bases fitting TRBD1. Germline CDR1 reads MDHEN; CDR2 reads SYDVKM. The CDR3 consists of 17 residues. Trimming at V came to 7 bases and at J to 3 bases, leaving 14 bases not matched to a gene. The full variable domain, rest sourced from reference TRBV28 and TRBJ1-1, is DVKVTQSSRYLVKRTGEKVFLECVQDMDHENMFWYRQDPGLGLRLIYFSYDVKMKEKGDIPEGYSVSREKKERFSLILESASTNQTSMYLCASNWGTGDFEDTEAFFGQGTRLTVV.